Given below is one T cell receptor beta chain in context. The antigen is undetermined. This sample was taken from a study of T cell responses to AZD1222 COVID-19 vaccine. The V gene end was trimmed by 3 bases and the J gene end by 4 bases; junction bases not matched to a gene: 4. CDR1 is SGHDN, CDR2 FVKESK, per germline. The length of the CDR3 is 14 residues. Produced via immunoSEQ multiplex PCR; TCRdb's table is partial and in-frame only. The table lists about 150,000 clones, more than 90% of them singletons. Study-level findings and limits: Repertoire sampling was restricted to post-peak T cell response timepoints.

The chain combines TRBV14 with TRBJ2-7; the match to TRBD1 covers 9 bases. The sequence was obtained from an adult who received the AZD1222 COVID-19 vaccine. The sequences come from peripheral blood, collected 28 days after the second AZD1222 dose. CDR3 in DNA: TGTGCCAGCAGCCATGGGACAGGGTCTTACGAGCAGTACTTC. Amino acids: CASSHGTGSYEQYF.